The text below deals with one TCR beta chain. This specimen belongs to a study of blood T cell repertoires in COVID-19. The overall study: Both acute and convalescent COVID-19 samples were obtained from the United States, Italy and Spain. PBMCs, B-cell-depleted T cells, or T cells were the source of the cDNA or gDNA that made up the material.

Germline CDR1 WNHNN, CDR2 SYGVQD (reference sequence). This CDR3 has 15 amino acids. Trimming cost V 0 bases and J 2 bases, with 10 bases left between them. Original processing notes: It was from reference gene primer amplification that nucleated cell counts were estimated. TCRdb's copy holds only in-frame clones and misses some; the assay was immunoSEQ multiplex PCR. That table supplies the V and J calls and clone size; D and trimming were determined from the DNA. Of about 260,000 clones listed, 65% to 90% are singletons. The specimen was peripheral blood. The rearrangement joins TRBV10-1 to TRBJ2-5, with D possibly TRBD2 on 5 matching bases. This receptor was identified in a man aged 25-45 years with active or convalescent COVID-19. CDR3 sequence: CASSESVIAQETQYF. CDR3 sequence (DNA): TGCGCCAGCAGTGAGTCGGTCATAGCGCAAGAGACCCAGTACTTC.